The entry below describes one T cell receptor (beta chain). Its binding antigen is unknown. Base quality data are lacking; no much larger clone is found one base away. The trial excluded patients who had a history of autoimmune disease or who were on systemic immunosuppression. Peripheral blood for TCR sequencing was collected from all dose cohorts at baseline, on cycle 4 day 1, and on cycle 7 day 1. The samples were taken from a phase I, first-in-human, multicenter, open-label dose-escalation trial of ivuxolimab. Adults with locally advanced or metastatic melanoma, renal cell carcinoma, hepatocellular carcinoma or head and neck squamous cell carcinoma were enrolled in the trial. Before TCR sequencing, CD4+ T cells and CD8+ T cells were sorted from peripheral blood as separate populations. Genomic DNA was isolated from the sorted cells so that the TCRbeta CDR3 region could be sequenced. TCRbeta CDR3 regions were sequenced using the immunoSEQ Assay. Held by TCRdb, this immuneACCESS table contains in-frame sequences only and omits some clones. Under half of the omission traces to an unresolved V gene where checked; the cause of the rest is unknown. The sample table contains some 90,000 clones; only one count was recorded for approximately 90% of them. The top ten hold roughly 1.1% of the sample.

Between the V and J ends, shortened by 2 bases and 1 base respectively, the junction contains 12 bases. Spanning cysteine to phenylalanine, the CDR3 consists of 16 amino acids. The sequence is cut down to CDR3 DNA, 48 bases in frame from base 1. Looking up the germline V gene yields CDR1 SGHVS and CDR2 FQNEAQ. This sample was taken from a study of OX40 agonist ivuxolimab in advanced cancers. In terms of the full investigation: Ivuxolimab was a fully human IgG2 agonistic monoclonal antibody targeting the costimulatory receptor OX40 (CD134). Peripheral TCRbeta sequencing aimed to test whether ivuxolimab altered TCR sequence diversity and caused clonal T-cell expansion. A male proportion of approximately 83% and a mean age of approximately 61 years, ranging from roughly 20 to 80, were recorded for the dose-escalation cohort. Intravenous ivuxolimab was administered to patients every 2 weeks at six dose levels: 0.01, 0.1, 0.3, 1.5, 3 and 10 mg/kg. Among the approximately 50 dose-escalation patients, approximately 20 had hepatocellular carcinoma, around 15 melanoma, 9 renal cell carcinoma and 9 head and neck cancer. The paper covers the monotherapy dose-escalation part of the phase I ivuxolimab trial, which included N ≈ 50 patients. Partial responses were achieved by three dose-escalation patients, of whom one had hepatocellular carcinoma and two had cutaneous melanoma. Patients were allowed to have had prior anti-PD-1, anti-PD-L1 or anti-CTLA-4 therapy, and approximately 40% of the dose-escalation patients had been treated with checkpoint inhibitors.

On the study overall, not on this receptor specifically: After ivuxolimab, expanded clones were on average more numerous among CD8+ T cells than among CD4+ T cells. In the 0.1-3.0 mg/kg groups, partial responders were among the patients with the lowest normalized peripheral clonal expansion, particularly in CD8+ T cells. Antigen specificity was not determined for the clonally expanded peripheral T cells. At doses of 0.1 to 3.0 mg/kg, clonal expansion of both CD4+ and CD8+ T cells in blood was seen between baseline and week 6. Low levels of normalized T-cell clonal expansion were also shown by some nonresponding patients.

The V and J segments used are TRBV7-8 and TRBJ2-1; the D gene is not confidently resolved. This material consisted of CD4+ or CD8+ T cells sorted from blood, taken in a trial of the OX40 agonist ivuxolimab. This clonotype originated in an adult with an advanced solid tumor such as melanoma, head and neck, liver or kidney cancer. The sequenced DNA: TGTGCCAGCAGCTTATTATTGGGCGGATCCTACAATGAGCAGTTCTTC. It specifies CASSLLLGGSYNEQFF.